Below are 15 T cell receptor beta chains sequenced from a single sample in a study of cytomegalovirus exposure and HLA in healthy donors. Sequencing used immunoSEQ multiplex PCR; TCRdb keeps in-frame clones, though not all of them. In the table there are 350,000 or so clones, roughly 89% of which are singletons. What was sequenced was PBMCs. These TCRs come from a young woman in good health and CMV-seronegative.

The chain couples TRBV7-8 to TRBJ1-2; D is perhaps TRBD1 (6 bases). The CDR3 has 13 residues. The V gene lost 3 bases and the J gene lost 6 bases, with 11 bases spanning the gap. CDR1 SGHVS and CDR2 FQNEAQ come from the germline V gene. The CDR3 sequence is CASSLNRDDGYTF. The CDR3 coding sequence is TGTGCCAGCAGCTTGAACAGGGACGATGGCTACACCTTC.

The CDR3 DNA is TGCGCCAGCAGCCAAGTACTACACGGTGGGGGGGAGACCCAGTACTTC. This encodes CASSQVLHGGGETQYF. The V call is TRBV4-3, the J call TRBJ2-5, with D tentatively TRBD2 (6 bases). V was trimmed by 1 base and J by 5 bases, leaving 17 bases between them. There are 16 residues in the CDR3. Germline CDR1 and CDR2: LGHNA and YSLEER.

This chain joins TRBV19 and TRBJ1-4; 10 bases match TRBD1. The CDR3 runs to 17 residues. The V segment lost 8 bases and the J segment 4 bases; nucleotides outside the gene matches: 13. CDR1 is LNHDA, CDR2 SQIVND, per germline (reference sequence). CDR3 nucleotide sequence: TGTGCCAGTGGGTCCGGGGACAGGGGTTCCGGTAATGAAAAACTGTTTTTT. Translated: CASGSGDRGSGNEKLFF.

This clone was seen only once. CDR3 nucleotide sequence: TGTGCCAGCACCACCGGGACAGCCAGCACAGATACGCAGTATTTT. It encodes CASTTGTASTDTQYF. V and J are TRBV7-9 and TRBJ2-3, with 7 bases matching TRBD1. Germline values: CDR1 SEHNR, CDR2 FQNEAQ (reference sequence). The CDR3 is made up of 15 amino acids. V shed 7 bases and J 0 bases; nucleotides not matched to a gene: 7. Full variable domain (remainder filled in from reference TRBV7-9 and TRBJ2-3): DTGVSQNPRHKITKRGQNVTFRCDPISEHNRLYWYRQTLGQGPEFLTYFQNEAQLEKSRLLSDRFSAERPKGSFSTLEIQRTEQGDSAMYLCASTTGTASTDTQYFGPGTRLTVL.

The V call is TRBV6-5, the J call TRBJ1-2; TRBD1 matches 7 bases. V shed 4 bases, J shed 2 bases, and the junction held 7 bases outside the gene matches. Per the germline V gene, CDR1 is MNHEY and CDR2 is SVGAGI. This CDR3 spans 15 amino acids. The CDR3 nucleotides are TGTGCCAGCAGTTTATCGGGACAGATAAACTATGGCTACACCTTC. It specifies CASSLSGQINYGYTF.

The chain uses TRBV11-2 and TRBJ2-5; the D gene is possibly TRBD2 (5 bases). The CDR3 consists of 15 residues. CDR1 SGHAT and CDR2 FQNNGV come from the germline V gene. V lost 4 bases to trimming and J lost 2 bases, with 14 bases between them. The CDR3 spells CASSSKGESQETQYF. The CDR3 coding sequence is TGTGCCAGCAGCTCGAAGGGAGAATCTCAAGAGACCCAGTACTTC. Drawing the rest from reference TRBV11-2 and TRBJ2-5, the complete variable domain is EAGVAQSPRYKIIEKRQSVAFWCNPISGHATLYWYQQILGQGPKLLIQFQNNGVVDDSQLPKDRFSAERLKGVDSTLKIQPAKLEDSAVYLCASSSKGESQETQYFGPGTRLLVL.

The gene calls are TRBV29-1 and TRBJ2-1; 11 positions agree with TRBD2. CDR1 is SQVTM and CDR2 is ANQGSEA in the germline V gene. The junction had 10 bases not matched to a gene; V was cut back by 4 bases and J by 8 bases. There are 15 residues in the CDR3. The CDR3 DNA follows: TGCAGCGTTGTGAAACTAGCGGGAGAATGGGATGAGCAGTTCTTC. Its translation: CSVVKLAGEWDEQFF.

The gene calls are TRBV6-5 and TRBJ2-2; 12 nucleotides line up with TRBD2. The CDR3 contains 15 residues. J lost 7 bases, V lost 6 bases, and 6 bases had no gene match. Germline V gene lookup returns CDR1 MNHEY and CDR2 SVGAGI. The chain's CDR3 is CASSRLAGAIGELFF. CDR3 coding DNA: TGTGCCAGCAGCCGACTAGCGGGAGCTATCGGGGAGCTGTTTTTT.

A single count supports this clone. The gene calls are TRBV9 and TRBJ2-7; TRBD1 agrees at 9 bases. This CDR3 contains 16 residues. Germline lookup yields CDR1 SGDLS and CDR2 YYNGEE. The J segment lost 2 bases and the V segment lost 0 bases, leaving 6 bases of the junction unmatched. The CDR3: CASSVGQGQGTYEQYF. The CDR3 coding sequence is TGTGCCAGCAGCGTAGGTCAGGGACAGGGAACCTACGAGCAGTACTTC.

The chain couples TRBV19 to TRBJ2-1; tentative D call: TRBD1 (6 bases). V was trimmed by 3 bases and J by 7 bases, leaving 10 bases between them. Germline V gene data show CDR1 as LNHDA and CDR2 as SQIVND (reference sequence). The length of the CDR3 is 13 residues. The CDR3 DNA follows: TGTGCCAGTAGTATCGGGCAGGGGAATGAGCAGTTCTTC. This codes for CASSIGQGNEQFF.

The chain uses TRBV9 and TRBJ2-1; the D is unclear. The CDR3 runs to 13 residues. CDR1 is SGDLS, CDR2 YYNGEE, per germline. The V gene lost 0 bases and the J gene lost 7 bases, with 8 bases spanning the gap. For the CDR3, the DNA is TGTGCCAGCAGCGTAGGTGGGCTAAATGAGCAGTTCTTC. Translating it yields CASSVGGLNEQFF.

The chain recombines TRBV28 with TRBJ1-5; D may be TRBD1 (5 bases). Germline assignment: CDR1 MDHEN and CDR2 SYDVKM. V lost 4 bases, J lost 2 bases, and 21 bases lay in between. The CDR3 has 18 amino acids. The CDR3 reads CASSSNPIDRAGNQPQHF. CDR3 bases: TGTGCCAGCAGTTCAAACCCGATCGACAGAGCAGGCAATCAGCCCCAGCATTTT. Full variable domain (missing parts from reference TRBV28 and TRBJ1-5): DVKVTQSSRYLVKRTGEKVFLECVQDMDHENMFWYRQDPGLGLRLIYFSYDVKMKEKGDIPEGYSVSREKKERFSLILESASTNQTSMYLCASSSNPIDRAGNQPQHFGDGTRLSIL.

CDR3 coding DNA: TGCGCCAGCAGCCAAATAGGGCAGGGGCCCCTGGGAGGCTACACCTTC. Translating it yields CASSQIGQGPLGGYTF. The rearrangement links TRBV4-3 to TRBJ1-2; possibly TRBD1 for D (6 bases). The germline gives CDR1 LGHNA, CDR2 YSLEER. With 2 bases removed from V and 8 bases from J, the gap between germline ends came to 21 bases. The CDR3 sequence is 16 residues long.

The V and J genes are TRBV4-1 and TRBJ2-2, with no clear D. V was shortened by 1 base and J by 6 bases, with 9 bases between the two germline ends. This CDR3 has 14 amino acids. Looked up from germline, CDR1 is MGHRA and CDR2 is YSYEKL. This chain's CDR3 is CASSQVVIAGELFF. The CDR3 nucleotides are TGCGCCAGCAGCCAAGTGGTCATAGCCGGGGAGCTGTTTTTT.

This chain uses TRBV4-3 with TRBJ2-1, with 12 bases aligning to TRBD2. Per the germline V gene, CDR1 is LGHNA and CDR2 is YSLEER. Trimming removed 1 base from V and 8 bases from J; junction bases left unmatched: 3. This CDR3 has 15 amino acids. The CDR3: CASSQGTSGTDEQFF. The CDR3 DNA follows: TGCGCCAGCAGCCAAGGGACTAGCGGGACCGATGAGCAGTTCTTC.